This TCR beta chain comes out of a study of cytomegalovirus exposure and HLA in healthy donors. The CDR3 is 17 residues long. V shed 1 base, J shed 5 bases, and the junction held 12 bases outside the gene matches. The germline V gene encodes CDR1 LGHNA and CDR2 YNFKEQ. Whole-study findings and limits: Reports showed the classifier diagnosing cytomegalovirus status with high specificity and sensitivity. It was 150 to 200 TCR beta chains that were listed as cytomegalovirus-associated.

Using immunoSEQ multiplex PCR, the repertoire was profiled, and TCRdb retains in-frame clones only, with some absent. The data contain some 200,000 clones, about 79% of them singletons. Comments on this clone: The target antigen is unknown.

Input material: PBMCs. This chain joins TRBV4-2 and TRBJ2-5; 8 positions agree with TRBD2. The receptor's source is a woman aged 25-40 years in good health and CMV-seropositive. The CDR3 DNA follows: TGTGCCAGCAGCCAAGGCGTCAGCGGGAGTGGCGGGGAGACCCAGTACTTC. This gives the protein CASSQGVSGSGGETQYF.